A single sample gave rise to the 21 T cell receptor beta chains below, sequenced in a study of blood T cells in healthy people across ages. The use of a sample-barcoded 5' primer and a J-beta primer mix characterized a second PCR of roughly 6 to 11 cycles. Each CDR3 protein is one row after TCRdb ran MiXCR on the 5' RACE reads. The sample contains hundreds of thousands of distinct CDR3 sequences, roughly two fifths of which appear only once. The sequencing input was blood. These receptor sequences come from an elderly man in good health.

This clonotype occurred a few times. In DNA, the CDR3 is TGTGCCAGCAGCTTAGTTATCAAGGTGAATGAGCAGTTCTTC. The encoded protein is CASSLVIKVNEQFF. This chain uses TRBV7-2 with TRBJ2-1; D is undetermined. Trimming removed 1 base from V and 7 bases from J, with 11 bases in between. This CDR3 has 14 amino acids. The germline gives CDR1 SGHTA, CDR2 FQGNSA. The full variable domain, in which reference TRBV7-2 and TRBJ2-1 provide the parts outside the CDR3, is GAGVSQSPSNKVTEKGKDVELRCDPISGHTALYWYRQSLGQGLEFLIYFQGNSAPDKSGLPSDRFSAERTGGSVSTLTIQRTQQEDSAVYLCASSLVIKVNEQFFGPGTRLTVL.

The chain has TRBV3-1 and TRBJ1-2; 7 nucleotides match TRBD1. The V segment lost 5 bases and the J segment 3 bases; nucleotides outside the gene matches: 9. Looked up from germline, CDR1 is LGHDT and CDR2 is YNNKEL (reference sequence). This CDR3 region has 15 residues. The CDR3, as DNA: TGTGCCAGCAGCAGTTGGGACAGTCAATACTATGGCTACACCTTC. Protein product: CASSSWDSQYYGYTF. Full variable domain (outside the CDR3, taken from reference TRBV3-1 and TRBJ1-2): DTAVSQTPKYLVTQMGNDKSIKCEQNLGHDTMYWYKQDSKKFLKIMFSYNNKELIINETVPNRFSPKSPDKAHLNLHINSLELGDSAVYFCASSSWDSQYYGYTFGSGTRLTVV.

The V and J genes are TRBV28 and TRBJ1-2; 8 bases match TRBD1. CDR1 is MDHEN, CDR2 SYDVKM, per germline. The CDR3 runs to 12 residues. V shed 3 bases and J 8 bases; nucleotides not matched to a gene: 2. The CDR3 region has the DNA TGTGCCAGCAGTTTCAGGGGGCGCGGCTACACCTTC. It is translated as CASSFRGRGYTF.

The chain has TRBV7-2 and TRBJ2-1, with TRBD2 identical over 10 bases. Germline V CDR1 and CDR2: SGHTA, FQGNSA. This CDR3 comprises 19 residues. V lost 5 bases and J lost 0; bases outside the gene matches: 13. The CDR3 loop reads CASSPKSSGGPSSYNEQFF. CDR3 coding DNA: TGTGCCAGCAGCCCAAAATCTAGCGGGGGTCCTAGCTCCTACAATGAGCAGTTCTTC.

Comment on this clonotype: A much bigger clone sits one base away, suggesting this may be a read error. The V and J genes are TRBV7-2 and TRBJ1-4; no clear D. Germline CDR1 and CDR2: SGHTA and FQGNSA. The CDR3 has 14 amino acids. Trimming took 5 bases from V and 4 from J, leaving 11 bases between them. CDR3 protein: CASSGGILNEKLFF. The CDR3 bases are TGTGCCAGCAGCGGCGGGATCCTTAATGAAAAACTGTTTTTT.

This clonotype was found many times. The V gene is TRBV6-2 or TRBV6-3, the J gene TRBJ2-6; D not resolved. Trimming took off 3 bases at V and 0 bases at J, with 6 bases between the two ends. The CDR3 totals 15 residues. Germline V CDR1 and CDR2: MNHEY, SVGEGT. The CDR3 DNA reads TGTGCCAGCAGTTATAGGAGCTCTGGGGCCAACGTCCTGACTTTC. It codes for CASSYRSSGANVLTF.

The chain combines TRBV6-1 with TRBJ2-1, with 10 bases lining up with TRBD2. The end of the DNA is better explained by TRBJ2-7, so the J call may be wrong. Germline assignment: CDR1 MNHNS and CDR2 SASEGT. The CDR3 is 17 residues long. The CDR3 DNA reads as TGTGCCAGCAATCCTCTTTGGACTAGCGGCTCCTACAATGAGCAGTACTTC. Amino acids: CASNPLWTSGSYNEQYF.

This chain joins TRBV7-9 and TRBJ2-4; D is tentatively TRBD1 or TRBD2 (6 bases each). With the DNA end fitting TRBJ2-7 better, the J assignment may be wrong. The length of the CDR3 is 15 residues. Germline CDR1 SEHNR, CDR2 FQNEAQ (reference sequence). This CDR3 is CASSLGRQGLDEQYF. The CDR3, as DNA: TGTGCCAGCAGCTTGGGGAGGCAGGGGTTGGACGAGCAGTACTTC.

This chain links TRBV5-1 with TRBJ2-1; TRBD1 matches at 7 bases. The CDR3 runs 13 residues. Germline V CDR1 and CDR2: SGHRS, YFSETQ. The J segment lost 4 bases and the V segment lost 4 bases, leaving 2 bases of the junction unmatched. CDR3 in amino acids: CASSGQDYNEQFF. The DNA for the CDR3 is TGCGCCAGCAGCGGACAGGATTACAATGAGCAGTTCTTC.

This sequence joins TRBV6-2 or TRBV6-3 and TRBJ2-5, with D tentatively TRBD2 (6 bases). The CDR3 is made up of 15 amino acids. From germline, CDR1 is MNHEY and CDR2 SVGEGT. Trimming shortened V by 6 bases and J by 11 bases, and 25 bases separated the two germline ends. Here the CDR3 DNA reads TGTGCCAGCAGCTACGAGGCTCCCCGGAGGGGTGAGCAGTACTTC. Its translation is CASSYEAPRRGEQYF.

The chain carries TRBV11-2 and TRBJ2-4, with a tentative D call TRBD1 (8 bases). The V and J ends lost 5 bases and 1 base respectively, with 21 bases between them. Looked up from germline, CDR1 is SGHAT and CDR2 is FQNNGV. This CDR3 has 18 amino acids. CDR3 nucleotide sequence: TGTGCCAGCAGCGCACGACAGGGGAGGGACTGGGCCAAAAACATTCAGTACTTC. Translating it yields CASSARQGRDWAKNIQYF.

V is TRBV4-2 and J is TRBJ1-1; D unclear. CDR1 is LGHNA, CDR2 YNFKEQ, per germline. Trimming shortened V by 2 bases and J by 4 bases, and 20 bases separated the two germline ends. The CDR3 length is 17 residues. As DNA, the CDR3 is TGTGCCAGCAGCCAACCACTAGGAGGACTAAGAAGCACTGAAGCTTTCTTT. Translation: CASSQPLGGLRSTEAFF.

The CDR3 protein is CASGLGTGKPGELFF. CDR3 sequence (DNA): TGTGCTAGTGGTTTGGGGACAGGGAAGCCCGGGGAGCTGTTTTTT. This chain links TRBV12-5 with TRBJ2-2, with TRBD1 matching over 8 bases. The CDR3 contains 15 residues. V dropped 1 base and J dropped 6; count of bases not matched to a gene: 4. Germline lookup yields CDR1 LGHNT and CDR2 FRNRAP.

This chain joins TRBV6-1 and TRBJ2-2; D is possibly TRBD2 (5 bases). Trimming took off 6 bases at V and 4 bases at J, with 9 bases between the two ends. Looked up from germline, CDR1 is MNHNS and CDR2 is SASEGT. This CDR3 comprises 13 residues. In DNA form, the CDR3 reads TGTGCCAGCAGAACTAGTATCACCGGGGAGCTGTTTTTT. Its protein is CASRTSITGELFF.

The rearrangement uses TRBV10-3 and TRBJ2-4; D may match TRBD1 or TRBD2 (5 bases each). The J call may be mistaken, given a closer DNA end match to TRBJ2-7. The germline CDR1 and CDR2 sequences are ENHRY and SYGVKD. CDR3 length equals 13 residues. CDR3 in DNA: TGTGCCATCAGTCCGCTTGGGGGCTACGAGCAGTACTTC. The encoded protein is CAISPLGGYEQYF.

The chain recombines TRBV5-6 with TRBJ2-5, with TRBD2 as a possible D gene (5 bases). There are 15 residues in the CDR3. Germline V gene data show CDR1 as SGHDT and CDR2 as YYEEEE. Trimming removed 0 bases at V and 11 bases at J, with 20 bases between. This CDR3 reads CASSLGPHGVMEQYF. The CDR3 DNA sequence: TGTGCCAGCAGCTTGGGGCCGCACGGGGTAATGGAGCAGTACTTC.

This rearrangement joins TRBV5-1 to TRBJ2-7, with 7 bases lining up with TRBD2. The V gene end was trimmed by 0 bases and the J gene end by 7 bases; junction bases not matched to a gene: 13. CDR1 SGHRS and CDR2 YFSETQ come from the germline V gene. The CDR3 has 16 residues. In DNA form, the CDR3 reads TGCGCCAGCAGCTTGGCCGGGGGTTGGCGGGAGAGGGAGCAGTACTTC. This encodes CASSLAGGWREREQYF.

This clonotype appeared a few times. The rearrangement links TRBV29-1 to TRBJ1-1, with D perhaps matching TRBD1 (5 bases). The CDR3 runs 15 residues. CDR1 is SQVTM, CDR2 ANQGSEA, per germline. Trimming cost V 4 bases and J 4 bases, with 19 bases left between them. CDR3 DNA: TGCAGCGTTGCGGTTGGTCAGGGAGTCGGCACTGAAGCTTTCTTT. It encodes CSVAVGQGVGTEAFF.

In this sample, this clonotype turned up a few times. The chain couples TRBV25-1 to TRBJ1-1, with a possible D match to TRBD1 (6 bases). Germline lookup yields CDR1 MGHDK and CDR2 SYGVNS. V was trimmed by 7 bases and J by 1 base, leaving 10 bases between them. The CDR3 length is 13 residues. The CDR3, as DNA: TGTGCCAGCAAACCACAGGGGAACACTGAAGCTTTCTTT. Its protein product is CASKPQGNTEAFF.

This chain connects TRBV12-3 or TRBV12-4 to TRBJ2-7; 9 nucleotides agree with TRBD1. This CDR3 has 15 amino acids. Losses at the gene ends were 6 bases for V and 3 bases for J; bases not matched to a gene: 9. CDR3 protein: CASSAGQGTNYEQYF. CDR3 in DNA: TGTGCCAGCAGCGCTGGACAGGGGACCAACTACGAGCAGTACTTC.

As for this clonotype: This may be a read error: a much more frequent sequence differs by one nucleotide. This sequence joins TRBV29-1 and TRBJ2-3; D may be TRBD1 (5 bases). This CDR3 is 12 amino acids long. In germline, CDR1 is SQVTM, CDR2 ANQGSEA. The CDR3 bases are TGCAGCGTTGAAGGGGGCACAGGTACGCAGTATTTT. Its protein is CSVEGGTGTQYF.